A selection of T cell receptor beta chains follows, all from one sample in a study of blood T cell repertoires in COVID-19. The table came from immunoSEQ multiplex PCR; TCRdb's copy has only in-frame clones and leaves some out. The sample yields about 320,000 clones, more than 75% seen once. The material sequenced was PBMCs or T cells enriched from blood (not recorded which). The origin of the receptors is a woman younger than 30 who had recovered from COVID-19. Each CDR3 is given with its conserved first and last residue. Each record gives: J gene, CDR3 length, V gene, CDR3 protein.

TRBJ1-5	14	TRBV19	CASRKGAAGQPQHF
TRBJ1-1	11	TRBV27	CASRSGTEAFF
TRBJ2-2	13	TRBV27	CASSPRGSGELFF
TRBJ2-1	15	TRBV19	CATWGLSGINNEQFF
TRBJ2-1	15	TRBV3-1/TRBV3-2	CASSPSGGAYNEQFF
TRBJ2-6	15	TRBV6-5	CASSYSESGANVLTF
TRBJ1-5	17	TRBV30	CAWRDPQGALSNQPQHF
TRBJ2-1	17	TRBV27	CASSPGTGTGLYNEQFF
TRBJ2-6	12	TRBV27	CASSRTGAVLTF
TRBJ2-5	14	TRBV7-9	CASSLVGGKETQYF
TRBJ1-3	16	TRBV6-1	CASSELSQGRGNTIYF
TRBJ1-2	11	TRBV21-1	CASSKPGVHTF
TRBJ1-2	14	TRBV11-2	CASSLDGGLAGYTF
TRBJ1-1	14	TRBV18	CASSPTGANTEAFF
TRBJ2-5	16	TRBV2	CASSEIASGVPKTQYF
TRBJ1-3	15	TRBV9	CASAWDWDPGNTIYF
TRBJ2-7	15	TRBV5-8	CASSFTHDRVYEQYF
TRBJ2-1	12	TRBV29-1	CSVLANYNEQFF
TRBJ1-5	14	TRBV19	CASTGTGGHQPQHF
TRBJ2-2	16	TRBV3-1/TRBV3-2	CASSQRAVAGFGELFF
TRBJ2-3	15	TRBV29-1	CSVALTGEGTDTQYF
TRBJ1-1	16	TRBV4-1	CASSQEKQNRTWQGFF
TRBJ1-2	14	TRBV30	CAWNPGGVDYGYTF
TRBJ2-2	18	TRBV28	CASSQLLGLAGYTGELFF
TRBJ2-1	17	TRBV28	CASSSIAGGVATNEQFF
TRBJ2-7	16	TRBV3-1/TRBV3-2	CASSQMGTSGSYEQYF
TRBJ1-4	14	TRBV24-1	CATHPPGGDEKLFF
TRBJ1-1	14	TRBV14	CASSLGGGNTEAFF
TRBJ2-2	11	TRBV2	CASSDRGELFF
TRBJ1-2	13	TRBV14	CASSQWGDHGYTF
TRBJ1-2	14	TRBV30	CAWSHGGVSYGYTF
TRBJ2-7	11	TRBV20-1	CSAMTGNSQYF
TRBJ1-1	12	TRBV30	CAWNREGTEAFF
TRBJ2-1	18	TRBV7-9	CASSSYLGHLSPYNEQFF
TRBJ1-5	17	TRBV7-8	CASSLGKQRSLNQPQHF
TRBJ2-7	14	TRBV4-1	CASSQVPSWREQYF
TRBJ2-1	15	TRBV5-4	CASSQQGSSYNEQFF
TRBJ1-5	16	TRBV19	CASSPPRVGARQPQHF
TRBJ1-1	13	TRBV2	CASSIDRNTEAFF
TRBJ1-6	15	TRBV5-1	CASSLDSNYNSPLHF
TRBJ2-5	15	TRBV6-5	CASRTGGGPRETQYF
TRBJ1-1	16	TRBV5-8	CASSLGAGPGQSEAFF
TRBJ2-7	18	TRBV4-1	CASSQDSERGSWAYEQYF
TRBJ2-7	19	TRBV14	CASSQRLADSTFAPYEQYF
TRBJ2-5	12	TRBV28	CASSLSTGTQYF
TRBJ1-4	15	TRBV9	CASSPRDRRNEKLFF
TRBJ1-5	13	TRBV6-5	CASSSEENQPQHF
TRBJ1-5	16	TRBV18	CASSPPVTGGSTPQHF
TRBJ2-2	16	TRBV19	CASSILLGGVGGELFF
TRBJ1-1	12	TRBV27	CASRTGATEAFF
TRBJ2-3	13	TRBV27	CASSSYSTDTQYF
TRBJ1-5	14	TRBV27	CASSLGTANQPQHF
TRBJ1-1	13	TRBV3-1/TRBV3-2	CASTLTTPTEAFF
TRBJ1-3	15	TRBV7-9	CASSLAYNSGNTIYF
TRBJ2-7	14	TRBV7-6	CASSLATGGQEQYF